The 5 T cell receptor beta chains below all came from one sample that was sequenced in a study of blood T cell repertoires in COVID-19 (dated by TCRdb to the early 2020s). Libraries were prepared through the immunoSEQ multiplex PCR assay. The source is immuneACCESS, and TCRdb retained only in-frame sequences with V and J called. Part of the clones is not carried over; for the studies checked, unresolved V genes explain less than half of this, and the remainder is unexplained. In this sample the table shows fewer than 300,000 clones, roughly 87% of which occur a single time. Of the sample, roughly 9% is held by the ten largest clones. The sequenced sample was peripheral blood. These receptors were obtained from a man aged 18 to 30 with active or convalescent COVID-19.

The gene calls are TRBV5-5 and TRBJ1-3; 11 positions agree with TRBD1. V was pared by 6 bases and J by 7 bases, with 9 bases of the junction left unmatched. Germline V gene data show CDR1 as SGHKS and CDR2 as YYEKEE (reference sequence). This CDR3 has 15 amino acids. CDR3 residues: CASKKGWDRGNTIYF. The CDR3, as DNA: TGTGCCAGCAAGAAGGGTTGGGACAGGGGGAACACCATATATTTT. Looking up the rest from reference TRBV5-5 and TRBJ1-3 gives the full variable domain: DAGVTQSPTHLIKTRGQQVTLRCSPISGHKSVSWYQQVLGQGPQFIFQYYEKEERGRGNFPDRFSARQFPNYSSELNVNALLLGDSALYLCASKKGWDRGNTIYFGEGSWLTVV.

This chain connects TRBV5-1 to TRBJ2-5; 9 bases align to TRBD1. The length of the CDR3 is 14 residues. J gave up 5 bases and V 4 bases, and 6 bases lay outside the gene matches. Germline CDR1 SGHRS, CDR2 YFSETQ. The CDR3 nucleotides are TGCGCCAGCAGCATGGGGACAGGGCTGGAGACCCAGTACTTC. Translated: CASSMGTGLETQYF.

The gene calls are TRBV27 and TRBJ2-7, with D perhaps matching TRBD1 (5 bases). The CDR3 is 14 residues long. V was cut by 2 bases and J by 5 bases, with 13 bases left in between. Germline CDR1 MNHEY, CDR2 SMNVEV (reference sequence). The CDR3 here is CASSLIGRVHEQYF. CDR3 sequence (DNA): TGTGCCAGCAGTTTAATCGGCAGGGTGCACGAGCAGTACTTC.

This sequence joins TRBV2 and TRBJ2-7; D gene ambiguous. The V and J ends lost 3 bases and 6 bases respectively, with 12 bases between them. This CDR3 region has 13 residues. Germline assignment: CDR1 SNHLY and CDR2 FYNNEI. DNA for the CDR3: TGTGCCAGCAGTGAGAGCCGGAGATCCGAGCAGTACTTC. This encodes CASSESRRSEQYF.

The V call is TRBV7-3, the J call TRBJ1-1, with D tentatively TRBD1 (5 bases). This CDR3 has 17 residues. Germline V gene sequence: CDR1 SGHTA, CDR2 FQGTGA. V was trimmed by 4 bases and J by 1 base, leaving 19 bases between them. The CDR3 region has the DNA TGTGCCAGCAGCTCTAAGCCCCTCAGGGATGGGAACACTGAAGCTTTCTTT. Translated: CASSSKPLRDGNTEAFF.